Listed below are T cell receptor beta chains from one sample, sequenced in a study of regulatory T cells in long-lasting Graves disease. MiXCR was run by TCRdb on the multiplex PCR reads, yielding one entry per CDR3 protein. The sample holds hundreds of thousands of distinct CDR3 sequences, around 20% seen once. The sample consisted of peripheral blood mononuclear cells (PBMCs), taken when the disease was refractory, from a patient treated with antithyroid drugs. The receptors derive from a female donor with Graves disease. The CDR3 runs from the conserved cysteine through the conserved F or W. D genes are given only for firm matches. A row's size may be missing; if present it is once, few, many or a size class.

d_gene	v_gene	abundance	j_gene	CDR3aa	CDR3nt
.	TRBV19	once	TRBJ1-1	CATPGAGGEAFF	TGTGCCACCCCCGGGGCGGGTGGTGAAGCTTTCTTT
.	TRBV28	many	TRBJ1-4	CASSLAWGGEKLFF	TGTGCCAGCAGTTTAGCGTGGGGCGGCGAAAAACTGTTTTTT
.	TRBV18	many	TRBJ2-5	CASSPEETQYF	TGTGCCAGCTCACCCGAAGAGACCCAGTACTTC
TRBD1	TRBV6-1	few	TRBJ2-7	CASSPTGVWSYEQYF	TGTGCCAGCAGTCCTACAGGGGTCTGGTCCTACGAGCAGTACTTC
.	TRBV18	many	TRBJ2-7	CASSPNRDSYEQYF	TGTGCCAGCTCTCCAAACAGGGACTCCTACGAGCAGTACTTC
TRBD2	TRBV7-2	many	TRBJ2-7	CASSSQWLAGEQYF	TGTGCCAGCAGCTCTCAGTGGCTAGCGGGTGAGCAGTACTTC
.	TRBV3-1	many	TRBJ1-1	CASSQGYNTEAFF	TGTGCCAGCAGCCAAGGTTACAACACTGAAGCTTTCTTT
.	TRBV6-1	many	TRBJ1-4	CASSEYTANEKLFF	TGTGCCAGCAGTGAATACACGGCTAATGAAAAACTGTTTTTT
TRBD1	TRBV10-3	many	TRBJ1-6	CAISADRGENSPLHF	TGTGCCATCAGTGCGGACAGGGGGGAGAATTCACCCCTCCACTTT
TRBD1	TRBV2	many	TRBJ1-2	CASMPHRGNYGYTF	TGTGCCAGCATGCCCCACAGGGGTAACTATGGCTACACCTTC
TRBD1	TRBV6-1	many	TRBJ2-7	CASVSTRGQGKNYEQYF	TGTGCCAGCGTATCCACACGGGGACAGGGTAAAAATTACGAGCAGTACTTC
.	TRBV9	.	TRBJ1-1	CASSVSGGGLSNTEAFF	TGTGCCAGCAGCGTATCGGGGGGTGGTCTTTCGAACACTGAAGCTTTCTTT
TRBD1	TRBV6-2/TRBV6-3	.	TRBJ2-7	CASSGMGQSSCEQYF	TGTGCCAGCAGCGGTATGGGACAGTCCTCCTGCGAGCAGTACTTC
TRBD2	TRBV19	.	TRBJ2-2	CASSIGLARIANTGELFF	TGTGCCAGTAGTATAGGACTAGCGAGAATCGCGAACACCGGGGAGCTGTTTTTT
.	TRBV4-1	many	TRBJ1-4	CASSQEGQLFF	TGCGCCAGCAGCCAAGAGGGGCAACTGTTTTTT
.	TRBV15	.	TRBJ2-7	CATSRVGGADEQYF	TGTGCCACCAGCAGAGTCGGGGGAGCGGACGAGCAGTACTTC
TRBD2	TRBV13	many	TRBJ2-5	CASSSAGTSEETQYF	TGTGCCAGCAGCTCAGCCGGGACTAGCGAGGAGACCCAGTACTTC
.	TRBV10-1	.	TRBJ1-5	CASSEARGPIYSNQPQHF	TGCGCCAGCAGTGAGGCCAGGGGCCCGATTTATAGCAATCAGCCCCAGCATTTT
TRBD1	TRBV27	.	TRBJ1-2	CASRLSGWGDRKDNYGYTF	TGTGCCAGCCGTTTAAGCGGCTGGGGGGACAGAAAGGATAACTATGGCTACACCTTC
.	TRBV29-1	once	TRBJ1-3	CSVSMGGNTIYF	TGCAGCGTATCCATGGGGGGAAACACCATATATTTT
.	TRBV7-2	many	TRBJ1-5	CASSSQSHQPQHF	TGTGCCAGCAGCTCCCAGTCTCATCAGCCCCAGCATTTT
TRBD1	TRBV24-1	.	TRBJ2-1	CATSDSMGQTAKNEQFF	TGTGCCACCAGTGACAGTATGGGACAGACGGCAAAGAATGAGCAGTTCTTC
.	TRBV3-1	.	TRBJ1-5	CASSPGRYRNQPQHF	TGTGCCAGCAGCCCGGGACGGTATCGCAATCAGCCCCAGCATTTT
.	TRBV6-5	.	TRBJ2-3	CASSSSSRGIVDTQYF	TGTGCCAGCAGTTCTTCCTCCCGAGGGATTGTAGACACGCAGTATTTT
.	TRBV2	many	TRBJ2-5	CASSEIEAQYF	TGTGCCAGCAGTGAAATTGAGGCCCAGTACTTC
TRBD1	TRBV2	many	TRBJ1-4	CASRHVGQGVGNEKLFF	TGTGCCAGCAGACATGTGGGACAGGGGGTGGGTAATGAAAAACTGTTTTTT
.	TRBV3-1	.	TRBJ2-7	CASSHGQTYEQYF	TGTGCCAGCAGCCACGGACAAACCTACGAGCAGTACTTC
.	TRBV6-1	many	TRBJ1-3	CASVRDKSKNTIYF	TGTGCCAGCGTGCGGGACAAGAGTAAAAACACCATATATTTT
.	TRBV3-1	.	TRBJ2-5	CASSNPGTSGTQYF	TGTGCCAGCAGCAACCCGGGGACCTCGGGGACCCAGTACTTC
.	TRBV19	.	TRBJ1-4	CASSPGSAANEKLFF	TGTGCCAGTAGTCCGGGGTCCGCGGCTAATGAAAAACTGTTTTTT
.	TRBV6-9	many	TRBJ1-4	CASSYSRAGEKLFF	TGTGCCAGCAGTTACTCAAGGGCCGGAGAAAAACTGTTTTTT
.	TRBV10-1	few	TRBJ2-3	CASSDSHSTDTQYF	TGCGCCAGCAGTGATTCCCACAGCACAGATACGCAGTATTTT
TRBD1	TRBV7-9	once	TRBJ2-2	CASSPVQGVITGELFF	TGTGCCAGCAGCCCCGTCCAGGGGGTAATAACCGGGGAGCTGTTTTTT
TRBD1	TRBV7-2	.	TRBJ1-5	CANSWTGGSSNQPQHF	TGTGCCAACAGCTGGACAGGGGGATCTAGCAATCAGCCCCAGCATTTT
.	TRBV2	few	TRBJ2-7	CASSEALWGEQYF	TGTGCCAGCAGTGAAGCGCTGTGGGGGGAGCAGTACTTC
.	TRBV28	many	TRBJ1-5	CASSVEHQPQHF	TGTGCCAGCAGTGTCGAGCATCAGCCCCAGCATTTT
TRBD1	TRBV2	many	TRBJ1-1	CASSVDRMNTEAFF	TGTGCCAGCAGTGTGGACAGGATGAACACTGAAGCTTTCTTT
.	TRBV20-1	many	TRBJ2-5	CSAVTGSQETQYF	TGCAGTGCTGTCACAGGGTCCCAAGAGACCCAGTACTTC
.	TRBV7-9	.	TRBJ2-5	CASSERIGRPGETQYF	TGTGCCAGCAGCGAACGGATAGGGAGGCCCGGAGAGACCCAGTACTTC
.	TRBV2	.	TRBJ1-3	CASSAGTAPGNTIYF	TGTGCCAGCAGTGCCGGGACCGCGCCGGGAAACACCATATATTTT
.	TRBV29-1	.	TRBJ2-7	CSVRPIGPYEQYF	TGCAGCGTTCGACCGATCGGACCCTACGAGCAGTACTTC
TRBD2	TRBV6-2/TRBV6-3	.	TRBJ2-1	CASSGRGSRYNEQFF	TGTGCCAGCAGCGGGCGGGGGAGTCGGTACAATGAGCAGTTCTTC
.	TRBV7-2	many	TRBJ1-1	CASSPLWVNTEAFF	TGTGCCAGCAGCCCCCTTTGGGTGAACACTGAAGCTTTCTTT
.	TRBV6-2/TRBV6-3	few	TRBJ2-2	CASSYRRQTGELFF	TGTGCCAGCAGTTACCGCCGACAGACCGGGGAGCTGTTTTTT
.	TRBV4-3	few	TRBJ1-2	CASSQDHGSYGYTF	TGCGCCAGCAGCCAAGATCACGGGAGCTATGGCTACACCTTC
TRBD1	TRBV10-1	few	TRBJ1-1	CASRPGQGNSEAFF	TGCGCCAGCAGACCTGGACAGGGTAACTCGGAAGCTTTCTTT
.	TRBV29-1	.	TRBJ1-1	CSVDVTGMGEAFF	TGCAGCGTTGATGTCACGGGAATGGGTGAAGCTTTCTTT
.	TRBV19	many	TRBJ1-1	CATGKPMNTEAFF	TGTGCCACGGGGAAACCAATGAACACTGAAGCTTTCTTT
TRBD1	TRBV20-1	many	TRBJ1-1	CSARGTDRALLNTEAFF	TGCAGTGCTAGAGGGACGGACAGGGCTCTCCTGAACACTGAAGCTTTCTTT
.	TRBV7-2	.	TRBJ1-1	CASSRDPARSTEAFF	TGTGCCAGCAGCCGAGACCCGGCTCGGAGCACTGAAGCTTTCTTT
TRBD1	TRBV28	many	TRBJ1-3	CASSLQRTGLRNTIYF	TGTGCCAGCAGTCTCCAAAGGACAGGGTTAAGAAACACCATATATTTT
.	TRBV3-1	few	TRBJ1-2	CATGHSYGYTF	TGTGCCACCGGACACTCCTATGGCTACACCTTC
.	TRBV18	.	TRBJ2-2	CASSPENTGELFF	TGTGCCAGCTCCCCAGAGAACACCGGGGAGCTGTTTTTT
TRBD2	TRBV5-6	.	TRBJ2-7	CASSQSGRPSYEQYF	TGTGCCAGCAGCCAAAGCGGGAGGCCCTCCTACGAGCAGTACTTC
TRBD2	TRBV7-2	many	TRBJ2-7	CASSPGPGRGSYEQYF	TGTGCCAGCAGCCCGGGACCCGGGAGGGGGTCCTACGAGCAGTACTTC
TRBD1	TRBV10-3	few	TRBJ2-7	CAITSRDRAYEQYF	TGTGCCATCACTAGCCGGGACAGGGCCTACGAGCAGTACTTC
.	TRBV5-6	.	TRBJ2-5	CASRWTLRQETQYF	TGTGCCAGCAGATGGACGTTACGCCAAGAGACCCAGTACTTC
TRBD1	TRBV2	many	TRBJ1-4	CASERGQNSEKLFF	TGTGCCAGCGAGAGGGGGCAGAATTCGGAAAAACTGTTTTTT
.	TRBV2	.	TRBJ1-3	CASSETGNTIYF	TGTGCCAGCAGTGAGACTGGAAACACCATATATTTT